This is a list of T cell receptor beta chains from one sample in a study of cytomegalovirus exposure and HLA in healthy donors. Assay used: immunoSEQ multiplex PCR; TCRdb lists only in-frame clones, some missing. Of about 92,000 clones in the sample, 90% to 95% are singletons; the top ten hold about 1.1%. Sequences were obtained from PBMCs. These receptors came from a woman under 40 in good health and CMV-seropositive. The CDR3 runs from the conserved cysteine through the conserved F or W. D genes are given only for firm matches. Not all rows give a size; the values are once, few, many and, for expanded clones, a class.

d_call j_call clone_size v_call cdr3_aa cdr3_nt
- TRBJ2-1 once TRBV29-1 CSAQQGIHEQFF TGCAGCGCACAACAGGGAATTCATGAGCAGTTCTTC
TRBD2 TRBJ2-5 - TRBV19 CASSARGSGSWETQYF TGTGCCAGTAGCGCACGGGGTAGCGGGAGTTGGGAGACCCAGTACTTC
- TRBJ1-1 - TRBV27 CASGLGGGAEAFF TGTGCCAGCGGGCTGGGAGGAGGAGCTGAAGCTTTCTTT
- TRBJ2-7 - TRBV5-4 CASSPSPRASSYEQYF TGTGCCAGCAGCCCATCCCCGCGGGCCAGCTCCTACGAGCAGTACTTC
TRBD2 TRBJ2-1 - TRBV2 CASSGTSGYNEQFF TGTGCCAGCAGCGGGACTAGCGGCTACAATGAGCAGTTCTTC
TRBD2 TRBJ2-1 - TRBV19 CASSTSGTRYEQFF TGTGCCAGTAGTACCTCCGGGACTAGATATGAGCAGTTCTTC
TRBD2 TRBJ2-1 - TRBV29-1 CSHGGTSGIYNEQFF TGCAGCCACGGGGGGACTAGCGGAATTTACAATGAGCAGTTCTTC
TRBD2 TRBJ2-2 - TRBV14 CASSQDTSGYTGELFF TGTGCCAGCAGCCAAGATACTAGCGGGTACACCGGGGAGCTGTTTTTT
TRBD1 TRBJ2-1 - TRBV4-1 CASSLDRDRGRVEQFF TGCGCCAGCAGCCTGGACCGGGACAGGGGGCGGGTTGAGCAGTTCTTC
TRBD2 TRBJ2-1 once TRBV7-2 CASSLVTLAGGSYNEQFF TGTGCCAGCAGCTTAGTTACTCTAGCGGGGGGCTCCTACAATGAGCAGTTCTTC
TRBD2 TRBJ2-1 - TRBV4-3 CASSQDTPGLGSYNEQFF TGCGCCAGCAGCCAAGATACCCCGGGACTAGGTTCCTACAATGAGCAGTTCTTC
TRBD2 TRBJ2-1 - TRBV4-2 CASSPRLTSGSYNEQFF TGTGCCAGCAGCCCTCGCCTGACTAGCGGCTCCTACAATGAGCAGTTCTTC
- TRBJ2-5 - TRBV19 CASSRGQYQETQYF TGTGCCAGTAGTAGAGGACAGTACCAAGAGACCCAGTACTTC
TRBD1 TRBJ1-2 - TRBV6-6 CASREGANYGYTF TGTGCCAGCAGGGAGGGGGCGAACTATGGCTACACCTTC
- TRBJ1-2 - TRBV5-4 CASSLVGANYGYTF TGTGCCAGCAGCTTGGTCGGAGCTAACTATGGCTACACCTTC
TRBD1 TRBJ1-5 - TRBV30 CAWSVRLHWDRDRGQPQHF TGTGCCTGGAGTGTACGTTTACATTGGGACAGGGATCGAGGGCAGCCCCAGCATTTT
TRBD1 TRBJ1-2 - TRBV28 CASIDRGDGYTF TGTGCCAGTATTGACAGGGGTGATGGCTACACCTTC
TRBD1 TRBJ2-7 - TRBV5-6 CASRGWTGGKREQYF TGTGCCAGCAGGGGGTGGACAGGGGGCAAAAGGGAGCAGTACTTC
TRBD1 TRBJ2-1 - TRBV25-1 CAASSPNRGNEQFF TGTGCCGCTTCTAGCCCCAACAGGGGGAATGAGCAGTTCTTC